This entry lists 25 T cell receptor beta chains sequenced from one sample in a study of blood T cells in healthy people across ages. Using a J-beta primer mix together with a sample-barcoded 5' primer, a second PCR was run for roughly 6 to 11 cycles. From the 5' RACE reads, TCRdb called clonotypes with MiXCR, one entry per CDR3 protein. The data show about 670,000 distinct CDR3 sequences, with roughly two fifths seen just once and about 30% held by the top ten. The sample was blood. The receptors here all came from an elderly man in good health.

This clonotype occurred a few times. The CDR3 reads CSADPGQLGQRLFF. CDR3 nucleotide sequence: TGCAGCGCGGATCCGGGACAGTTGGGGCAGAGGCTGTTTTTT. J is TRBJ1-4 and V is TRBV20-1; 7 bases match TRBD1. There are 14 residues in the CDR3. Per germline, CDR1 DFQATT and CDR2 SNEGSKA (reference sequence).

The CDR3 loop is CSARDRASFYEEAFF. DNA of the CDR3: TGCAGTGCTAGAGATCGTGCTTCCTTCTACGAGGAAGCTTTCTTT. The V gene is TRBV20-1, the J gene TRBJ1-1; D is unresolved. V was trimmed by 0 bases and J by 8 bases, leaving 19 bases between them. This CDR3 region has 15 residues. Looked up from germline, CDR1 is DFQATT and CDR2 is SNEGSKA (reference sequence).

A single count supports this clonotype. The germline gene is not matched at one end of the junction; a read error may be the cause. The rearrangement links TRBV11-1 to TRBJ2-3; TRBD2 is a possible D gene (6 bases). There are 14 residues in the CDR3. Germline CDR1 is SGHAT and CDR2 is FQDESV (reference sequence). CDR3 in amino acids: CASGLSLATDTQYF. The DNA of the CDR3 is TGTGCCAGCGGCTTATCGCTAGCGACAGATACGCAGTATTTT.

The V call is TRBV20-1, the J call TRBJ2-3, with D tentatively TRBD1 or TRBD2 (6 bases each). The CDR3 has 14 residues. The V gene's germline CDR1 is DFQATT and CDR2 SNEGSKA (reference sequence). Trimming removed 6 bases from V and 0 bases from J, with 13 bases in between. The CDR3 DNA is TGCAGTGCCGGAGGGGGTTCTAGCACAGATACGCAGTATTTT. Translation: CSAGGGSSTDTQYF.

This clonotype was observed once. CDR3 nucleotide sequence: TGTGCCAGCAGCTTAGCTTATGGGGAGTCCTACGAGCAGTACTTC. Protein: CASSLAYGESYEQYF. V gene TRBV7-2 combines with J gene TRBJ2-7; D possibly corresponds to TRBD2 (5 bases). Germline loops: CDR1 SGHTA, CDR2 FQGNSA. Deletions cut 0 bases from V and 1 base from J, with 10 bases between. The CDR3 is 15 residues long.

The chain uses TRBV20-1 and TRBJ2-5; D gene unclear. Germline V lookup: CDR1 DFQATT, CDR2 SNEGSKA (reference sequence). Deletions cut 1 base from V and 11 bases from J, with 14 bases between. The CDR3 has 12 residues. The CDR3 loop is CSARAVAQEQYF. The CDR3 coding sequence is TGCAGTGCTAGAGCAGTCGCCCAGGAGCAGTACTTC.

The genes are TRBV6-1 and TRBJ2-4; 8 bases map to TRBD1. The CDR3 is 15 residues long. The V and J ends lost 8 bases and 5 bases, in that order; junction bases with no gene match: 11. Germline CDR1 reads MNHNS; CDR2 reads SASEGT. CDR3 region: CASDQPGQAENIQYF. CDR3 sequence (DNA): TGTGCCAGCGATCAACCGGGACAGGCCGAAAACATTCAGTACTTC.

The chain carries TRBV5-4 and TRBJ1-2, with no clear D. Germline-derived CDR1 and CDR2 are SGHNT and YYREEE (reference sequence). Between the trimmed V and J ends, which lost 0 bases and 8 bases, there was a span of 8 bases. This CDR3 region has 12 residues. The CDR3 loop reads CASSLGNDGYTF. For the CDR3, the DNA is TGTGCCAGCAGCTTGGGGAATGACGGCTACACCTTC.

The rearrangement joins TRBV24-1 to TRBJ2-1, with D perhaps TRBD1 or TRBD2 (5 bases each). The CDR3 has 18 residues. Germline CDR1 reads KGHDR; CDR2 reads SFDVKD. The V gene lost 0 bases and the J gene lost 9 bases, with 23 bases spanning the gap. The CDR3 DNA reads as TGTGCCACCAGTGATTTGTCAGGGTCGGGGCGGTCCCTCATTGAGCAGTTCTTC. Protein: CATSDLSGSGRSLIEQFF.

The chain joins TRBV5-1 to TRBJ2-1, with D possibly TRBD2 on 5 matching bases. V was clipped by 7 bases and J by 0 bases, with 17 bases between them. The germline V gene encodes CDR1 SGHRS and CDR2 YFSETQ. The CDR3 extends over 16 amino acids. DNA for the CDR3: TGCGCCAGCGCCACCCGTAGCGCGAGCTCCTACAATGAGCAGTTCTTC. Its protein product is CASATRSASSYNEQFF.

Many counts were recorded for this clonotype. This chain joins TRBV7-2 and TRBJ1-2; D may be TRBD1 (6 bases). The CDR3 loop spans 12 amino acids. Germline loops: CDR1 SGHTA, CDR2 FQGNSA. V lost 2 bases and J 8 bases, leaving 9 bases between the germline ends. Here the CDR3 DNA reads TGTGCCAGCAGCTTACAGGGGCAAGGCTACACCTTC. Its translation: CASSLQGQGYTF.

This clonotype is a singleton in its sample. This chain connects TRBV7-3 to TRBJ2-1, with D perhaps TRBD2 (5 bases). The CDR3 is 14 amino acids. Per germline, CDR1 SGHTA and CDR2 FQGTGA. The germline V and J ends were trimmed by 5 bases and 14 bases, with 22 bases remaining between them. CDR3 sequence: CASSLQPPGMDEFF. CDR3 bases: TGTGCCAGCAGCCTCCAACCCCCGGGAATGGATGAGTTCTTC.

This chain joins TRBV5-5 and TRBJ2-1; 9 positions agree with TRBD1. The germline V gene encodes CDR1 SGHKS and CDR2 YYEKEE (reference sequence). The CDR3 extends over 13 amino acids. Trimming took 0 bases from V and 15 from J; bases not matched to a gene: 7. Here the CDR3 reads CASSLVTGGYRFF. The CDR3 DNA is TGTGCCAGCAGCTTGGTAACAGGGGGCTATCGGTTCTTC. Full variable domain (missing parts from reference TRBV5-5 and TRBJ2-1): DAGVTQSPTHLIKTRGQQVTLRCSPISGHKSVSWYQQVLGQGPQFIFQYYEKEERGRGNFPDRFSARQFPNYSSELNVNALLLGDSALYLCASSLVTGGYRFFGPGTRLTVL.

This clonotype came up a few times. The genes are TRBV6-2 or TRBV6-3 and TRBJ2-1; 13 nucleotides agree with TRBD2. Trimming cost V 6 bases and J 4 bases; bases outside gene matches: 6. Per the germline V gene, CDR1 is MNHEY and CDR2 is SVGEGT. This CDR3 has 16 amino acids. The CDR3 sequence: CASRPTSGGAYNEQFF. Written as DNA, the CDR3 is TGTGCCAGCAGACCTACTAGCGGGGGGGCGTACAATGAGCAGTTCTTC.

This clonotype was detected a few times. The V and J genes are TRBV7-2 and TRBJ1-6; D is unresolved. V lost 5 bases and J 6 bases, leaving 8 bases between the germline ends. The germline V gene encodes CDR1 SGHTA and CDR2 FQGNSA. The length of the CDR3 is 13 residues. CDR3 in DNA: TGTGCCAGCAGCACCAACAGTAATTCACCCCTCCACTTT. Amino acids: CASSTNSNSPLHF.

Details on this clonotype: Compared with germline, one end of the junction differs, possibly owing to a read error. The chain employs TRBV5-4 and TRBJ2-7, with D possibly being TRBD1 or TRBD2 (5 bases each). CDR1 is SGHNT and CDR2 is YYREEE in the germline V gene (reference sequence). The CDR3 contains 14 residues. CDR3 sequence: CVSSADLTDYEQYF. CDR3 coding DNA: TGTGTCAGCAGCGCGGACTTGACAGACTACGAGCAGTACTTC.

The sample holds one count of this clonotype. The V call is TRBV2, the J call TRBJ1-6; 7 nucleotides match TRBD1. Trimming cost V 8 bases and J 9 bases; bases outside gene matches: 10. Germline CDR1 is SNHLY and CDR2 is FYNNEI. CDR3 length equals 14 residues. The DNA of the CDR3 is TGTGCCAGCGTTTATGGGACAGACCGTTCACCCCTCCACTTT. Protein: CASVYGTDRSPLHF. Supplemented by reference TRBV2 and TRBJ1-6, the full variable domain reads EPEVTQTPSHQVTQMGQEVILRCVPISNHLYFYWYRQILGQKVEFLVSFYNNEISEKSEIFDDQFSVERPDGSNFTLKIRSTKLEDSAMYFCASVYGTDRSPLHFGNGTRLTVT.

Remarks on this clonotype: A much larger clonotype is one base distant, so this may be a read error. The J gene is TRBJ2-1, the V gene TRBV3-1; 9 bases map to TRBD2. The DNA end favors TRBJ2-7, so the J call may be wrong. The CDR3 totals 17 residues. Germline V gives CDR1 LGHDT, CDR2 YNNKEL (reference sequence). The CDR3 DNA follows: TGTGCCAGCAGCCACGCCGCGACTAGCGGTGCGTACAATGAGCAGTACTTC. It translates to CASSHAATSGAYNEQYF.

The chain carries TRBV12-3 or TRBV12-4 and TRBJ2-1; 11 nucleotides line up with TRBD2. The CDR3 length is 17 residues. Trimming cost V 6 bases and J 5 bases; bases outside gene matches: 12. The CDR3 DNA is TGTGCCAGCAGCCCGTTACCTAGCGGGAGGCGGAACAATGAGCAGTTCTTC. Residues: CASSPLPSGRRNNEQFF.

The chain recombines TRBV3-1 with TRBJ2-5; weak D call: TRBD2 (7 bases). In germline, CDR1 is LGHDT, CDR2 YNNKEL (reference sequence). The CDR3 has 15 amino acids. V dropped 0 bases and J dropped 5 bases, with 13 bases sitting between them. The CDR3 protein is CASSQDQRGGETQYF. The CDR3 coding sequence is TGTGCCAGCAGCCAAGATCAGAGGGGGGGGGAGACCCAGTACTTC.

In its sample, this clonotype was seen a few times. The chain recombines TRBV5-5 with TRBJ1-1, with D possibly being TRBD1 (5 bases). CDR1 SGHKS and CDR2 YYEKEE come from the germline V gene (reference sequence). Trimming pared 1 base from V and 3 bases from J, leaving 13 bases between. This CDR3 is built from 15 residues. The CDR3, as DNA: TGTGCCAGCAGCTTGTACCCACGGGACGACACTGAAGCTTTCTTT. Translation gives CASSLYPRDDTEAFF.

In this sample, this clonotype turned up a few times. The chain has TRBV7-9 and TRBJ1-1; D is possibly TRBD1 (6 bases). Trimming stripped 9 bases from V and 1 base from J, with 15 bases between. This CDR3 region has 14 residues. CDR1 is SEHNR and CDR2 is FQNEAQ in the germline V gene (reference sequence). The CDR3 sequence is CASSLRQENTEAFF. Written as DNA, the CDR3 is TGTGCCAGTAGCCTCCGACAGGAGAACACTGAAGCTTTCTTT.

The J gene is TRBJ2-5, the V gene TRBV6-2 or TRBV6-3, with 12 positions matching TRBD1. The CDR3 totals 13 residues. V trimming: 9 bases; J trimming: 4 bases; junction bases outside the gene matches: 3. The germline V gene encodes CDR1 MNHEY and CDR2 SVGEGT. The CDR3 loop is CASGDRGRETQYF. DNA of the CDR3: TGTGCCAGTGGGGACAGGGGGCGAGAGACCCAGTACTTC.

For this clonotype: A read error may explain this, as a much larger clone is one base away. The chain uses TRBV7-2 and TRBJ2-5; D is undetermined. There are 15 residues in the CDR3. Germline CDR1 and CDR2: SGHTA and FQGNSA. This chain's CDR3 is CVSKPMAGGEETQYF. CDR3 nucleotides: TGTGTCTCCAAGCCCATGGCCGGTGGGGAAGAGACCCAGTACTTC.

The chain combines TRBV3-1 with TRBJ2-2; tentatively, D is TRBD2 (5 bases). V shed 5 bases and J shed 1 base, with 11 bases lying between them. Germline V lookup: CDR1 LGHDT, CDR2 YNNKEL (reference sequence). The CDR3 is 15 residues long. This CDR3 is CASSGRRKNTGELFF. DNA of the CDR3: TGTGCCAGCAGCGGGAGACGGAAGAACACCGGGGAGCTGTTTTTT.